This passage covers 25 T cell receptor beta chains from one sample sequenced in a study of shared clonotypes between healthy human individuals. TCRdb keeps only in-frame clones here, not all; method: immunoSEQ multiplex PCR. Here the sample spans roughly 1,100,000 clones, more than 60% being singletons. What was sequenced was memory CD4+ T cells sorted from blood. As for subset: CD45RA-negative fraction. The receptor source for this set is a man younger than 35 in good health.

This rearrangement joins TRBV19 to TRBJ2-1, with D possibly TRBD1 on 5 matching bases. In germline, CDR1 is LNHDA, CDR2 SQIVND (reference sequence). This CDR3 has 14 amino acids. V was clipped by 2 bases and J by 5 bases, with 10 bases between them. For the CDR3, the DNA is TGTGCCAGTAGTATACAACAGGCCAACAATGAGCAGTTCTTC. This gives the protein CASSIQQANNEQFF.

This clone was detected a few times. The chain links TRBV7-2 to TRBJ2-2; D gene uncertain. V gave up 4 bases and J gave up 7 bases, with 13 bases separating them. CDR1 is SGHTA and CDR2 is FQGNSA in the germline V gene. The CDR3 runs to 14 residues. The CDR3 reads CASSSRRVGGELFF. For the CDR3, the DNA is TGTGCCAGCAGCTCCCGCCGGGTAGGCGGGGAGCTGTTTTTT.

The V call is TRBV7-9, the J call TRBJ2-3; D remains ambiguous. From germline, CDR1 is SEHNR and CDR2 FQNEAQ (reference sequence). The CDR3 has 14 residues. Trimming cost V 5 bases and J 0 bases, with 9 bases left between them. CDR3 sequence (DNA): TGTGCCAGCAGCGACGTAACTAGCACAGATACGCAGTATTTT. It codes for CASSDVTSTDTQYF.

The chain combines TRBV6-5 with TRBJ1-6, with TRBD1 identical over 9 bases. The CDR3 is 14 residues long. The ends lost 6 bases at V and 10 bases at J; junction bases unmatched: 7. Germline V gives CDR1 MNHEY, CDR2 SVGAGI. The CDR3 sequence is CASSQQGALSPLHF. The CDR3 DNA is TGTGCCAGCAGCCAACAGGGGGCCTTGTCACCCCTCCACTTT.

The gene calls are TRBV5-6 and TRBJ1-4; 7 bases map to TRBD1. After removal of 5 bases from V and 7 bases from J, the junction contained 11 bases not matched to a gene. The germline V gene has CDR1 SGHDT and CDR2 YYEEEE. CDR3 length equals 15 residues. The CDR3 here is CASRPRGVVGEKLFF. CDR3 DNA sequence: TGTGCCAGCAGGCCCAGGGGGGTAGTAGGTGAAAAACTGTTTTTT.

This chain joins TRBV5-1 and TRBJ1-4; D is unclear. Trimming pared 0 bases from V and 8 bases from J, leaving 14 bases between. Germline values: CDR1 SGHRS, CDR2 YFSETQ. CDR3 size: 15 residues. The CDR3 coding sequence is TGCGCCAGCAGCTTGGGGGATCTAAACCGCGAAAAACTGTTTTTT. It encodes CASSLGDLNREKLFF.

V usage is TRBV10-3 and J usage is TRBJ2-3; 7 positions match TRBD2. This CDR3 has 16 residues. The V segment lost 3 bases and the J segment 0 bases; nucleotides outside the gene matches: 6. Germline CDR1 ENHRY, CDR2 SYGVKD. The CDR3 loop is CAISDGGGASTDTQYF. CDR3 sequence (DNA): TGTGCCATCAGTGATGGGGGGGGAGCTAGCACAGATACGCAGTATTTT.

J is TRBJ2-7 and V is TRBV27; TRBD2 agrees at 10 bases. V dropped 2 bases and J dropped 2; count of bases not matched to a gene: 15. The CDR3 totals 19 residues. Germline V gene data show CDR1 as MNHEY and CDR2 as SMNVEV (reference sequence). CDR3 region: CASSLMGPSGSPHAYEQYF. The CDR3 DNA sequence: TGTGCCAGCAGTTTAATGGGTCCTAGCGGGAGCCCCCACGCCTACGAGCAGTACTTC.

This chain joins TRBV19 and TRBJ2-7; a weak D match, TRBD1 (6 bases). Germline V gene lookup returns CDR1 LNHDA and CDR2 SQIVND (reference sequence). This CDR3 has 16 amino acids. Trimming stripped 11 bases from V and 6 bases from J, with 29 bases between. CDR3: CASDGTRSGQGSEQYF. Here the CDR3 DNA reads TGTGCCTCTGACGGAACGAGGAGCGGTCAGGGGAGCGAGCAGTACTTC.

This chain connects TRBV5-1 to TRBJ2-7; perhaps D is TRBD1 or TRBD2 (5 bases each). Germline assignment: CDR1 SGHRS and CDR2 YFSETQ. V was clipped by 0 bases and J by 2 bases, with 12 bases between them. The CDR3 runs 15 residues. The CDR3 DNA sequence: TGCGCCAGCAGCTTGGTTGGGGGTTTGACCTACGAGCAGTACTTC. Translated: CASSLVGGLTYEQYF. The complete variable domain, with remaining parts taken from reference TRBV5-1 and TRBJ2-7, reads KAGVTQTPRYLIKTRGQQVTLSCSPISGHRSVSWYQQTPGQGLQFLFEYFSETQRNKGNFPGRFSGRQFSNSRSEMNVSTLELGDSALYLCASSLVGGLTYEQYFGPGTRLTVT.

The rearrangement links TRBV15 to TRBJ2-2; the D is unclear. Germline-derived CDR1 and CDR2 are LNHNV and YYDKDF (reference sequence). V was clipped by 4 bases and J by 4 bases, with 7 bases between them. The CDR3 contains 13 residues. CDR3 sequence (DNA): TGTGCCACCAGCAAGACCAGCACCGGGGAGCTGTTTTTT. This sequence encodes CATSKTSTGELFF. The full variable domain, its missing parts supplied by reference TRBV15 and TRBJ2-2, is DAMVIQNPRYQVTQFGKPVTLSCSQTLNHNVMYWYQQKSSQAPKLLFHYYDKDFNNEADTPDNFQSRRPNTSFCFLDIRSPGLGDTAMYLCATSKTSTGELFFGEGSRLTVL.

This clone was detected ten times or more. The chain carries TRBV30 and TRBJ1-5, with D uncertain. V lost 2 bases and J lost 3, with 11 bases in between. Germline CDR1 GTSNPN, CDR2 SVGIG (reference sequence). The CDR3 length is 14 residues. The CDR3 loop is CAWSPLELNQPQHF. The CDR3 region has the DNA TGTGCCTGGAGTCCCTTGGAACTCAATCAGCCCCAGCATTTT. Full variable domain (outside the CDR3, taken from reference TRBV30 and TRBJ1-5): SQTIHQWPATLVQPVGSPLSLECTVEGTSNPNLYWYRQAAGRGLQLLFYSVGIGQISSEVPQNLSASRPQDRQFILSSKKLLLSDSGFYLCAWSPLELNQPQHFGDGTRLSIL.

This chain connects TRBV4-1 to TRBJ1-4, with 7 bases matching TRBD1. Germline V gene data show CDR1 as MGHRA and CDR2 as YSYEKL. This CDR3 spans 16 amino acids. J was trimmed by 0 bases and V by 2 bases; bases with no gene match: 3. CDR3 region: CASSQRQGTTNEKLFF. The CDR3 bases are TGCGCCAGCAGCCAACGACAGGGAACAACTAATGAAAAACTGTTTTTT.

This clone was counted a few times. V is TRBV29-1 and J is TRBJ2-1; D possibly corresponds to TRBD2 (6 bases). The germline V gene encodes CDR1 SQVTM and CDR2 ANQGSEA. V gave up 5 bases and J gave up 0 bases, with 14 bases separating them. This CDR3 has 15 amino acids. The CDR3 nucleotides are TGCAGCGTTTCCGGGACTCCTAGCTCCTACAATGAGCAGTTCTTC. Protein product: CSVSGTPSSYNEQFF.

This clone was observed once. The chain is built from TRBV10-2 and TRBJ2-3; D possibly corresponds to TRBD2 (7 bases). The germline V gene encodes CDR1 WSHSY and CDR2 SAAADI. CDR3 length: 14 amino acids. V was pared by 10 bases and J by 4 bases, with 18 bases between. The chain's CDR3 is CATSVGGGPDTQYF. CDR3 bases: TGCGCCACCTCCGTAGGGGGGGGCCCAGATACGCAGTATTTT.

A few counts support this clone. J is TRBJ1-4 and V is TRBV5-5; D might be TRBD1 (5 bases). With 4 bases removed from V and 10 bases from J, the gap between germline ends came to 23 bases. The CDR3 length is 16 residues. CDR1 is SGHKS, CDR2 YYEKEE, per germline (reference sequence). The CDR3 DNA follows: TGTGCCAGCAGCCATGAACAGCTGCAGGGTACAGTAAAACTGTTTTTT. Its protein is CASSHEQLQGTVKLFF.

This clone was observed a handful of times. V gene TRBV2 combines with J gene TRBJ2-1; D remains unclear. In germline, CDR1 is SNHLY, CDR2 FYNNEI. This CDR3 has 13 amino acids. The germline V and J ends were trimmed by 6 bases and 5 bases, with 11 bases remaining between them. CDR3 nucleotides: TGTGCCAGCAGCCTCGGAAGGGACAATGAGCAGTTCTTC. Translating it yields CASSLGRDNEQFF.

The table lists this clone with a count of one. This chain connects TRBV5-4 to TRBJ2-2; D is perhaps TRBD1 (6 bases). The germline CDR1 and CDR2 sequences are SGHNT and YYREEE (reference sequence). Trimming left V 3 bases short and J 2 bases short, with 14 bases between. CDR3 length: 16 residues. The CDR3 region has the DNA TGTGCCAGCAGCTCAAAGAGACAGGTTAACACCGGGGAGCTGTTTTTT. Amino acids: CASSSKRQVNTGELFF.

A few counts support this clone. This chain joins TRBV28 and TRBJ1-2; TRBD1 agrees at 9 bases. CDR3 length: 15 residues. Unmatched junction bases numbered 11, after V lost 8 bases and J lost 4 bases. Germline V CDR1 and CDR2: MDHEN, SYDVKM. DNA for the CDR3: TGTGCCAGCGAGGAGACAGGGGGAGCCTTCTATGGCTACACCTTC. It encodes CASEETGGAFYGYTF.

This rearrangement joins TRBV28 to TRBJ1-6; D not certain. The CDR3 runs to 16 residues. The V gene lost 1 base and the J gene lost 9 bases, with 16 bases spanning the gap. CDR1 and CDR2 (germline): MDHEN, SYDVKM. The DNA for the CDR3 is TGTGCCAGCAGTTTATTGAGAGGGATTGCTTCTTCACCCCTCCACTTT. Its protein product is CASSLLRGIASSPLHF.

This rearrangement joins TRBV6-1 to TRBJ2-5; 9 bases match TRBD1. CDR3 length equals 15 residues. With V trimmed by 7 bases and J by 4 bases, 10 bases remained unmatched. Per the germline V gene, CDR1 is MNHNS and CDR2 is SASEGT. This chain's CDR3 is CASTLTGTGRETQYF. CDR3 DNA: TGTGCCAGCACCTTGACCGGGACAGGGCGAGAGACCCAGTACTTC.

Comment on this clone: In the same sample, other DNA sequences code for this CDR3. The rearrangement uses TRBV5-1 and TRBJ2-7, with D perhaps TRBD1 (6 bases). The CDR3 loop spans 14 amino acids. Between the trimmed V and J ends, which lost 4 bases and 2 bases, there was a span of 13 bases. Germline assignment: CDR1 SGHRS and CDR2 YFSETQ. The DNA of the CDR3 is TGCGCCAGCAGCGGTTCGACAGGAACCTACGAGCAGTACTTC. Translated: CASSGSTGTYEQYF.

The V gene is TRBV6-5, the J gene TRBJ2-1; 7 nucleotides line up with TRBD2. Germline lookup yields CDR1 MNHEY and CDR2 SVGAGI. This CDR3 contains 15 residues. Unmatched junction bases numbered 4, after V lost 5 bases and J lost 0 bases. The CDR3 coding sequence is TGTGCCAGCAGTCCCCCGGGGGGCTCCTACAATGAGCAGTTCTTC. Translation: CASSPPGGSYNEQFF.

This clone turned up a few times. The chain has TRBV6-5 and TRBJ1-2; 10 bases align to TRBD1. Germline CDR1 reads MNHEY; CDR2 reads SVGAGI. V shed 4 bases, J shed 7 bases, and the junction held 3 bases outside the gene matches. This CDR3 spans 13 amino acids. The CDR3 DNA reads TGTGCCAGCAGTTCGGACAGGGGGTTTGGCTACACCTTC. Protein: CASSSDRGFGYTF.

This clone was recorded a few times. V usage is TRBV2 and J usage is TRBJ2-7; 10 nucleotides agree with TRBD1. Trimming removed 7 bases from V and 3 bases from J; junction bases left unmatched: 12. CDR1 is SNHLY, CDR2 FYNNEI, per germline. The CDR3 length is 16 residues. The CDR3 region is CASIADRTGGIYEQYF. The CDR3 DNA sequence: TGTGCCAGCATTGCCGACCGGACAGGGGGAATCTACGAGCAGTACTTC.